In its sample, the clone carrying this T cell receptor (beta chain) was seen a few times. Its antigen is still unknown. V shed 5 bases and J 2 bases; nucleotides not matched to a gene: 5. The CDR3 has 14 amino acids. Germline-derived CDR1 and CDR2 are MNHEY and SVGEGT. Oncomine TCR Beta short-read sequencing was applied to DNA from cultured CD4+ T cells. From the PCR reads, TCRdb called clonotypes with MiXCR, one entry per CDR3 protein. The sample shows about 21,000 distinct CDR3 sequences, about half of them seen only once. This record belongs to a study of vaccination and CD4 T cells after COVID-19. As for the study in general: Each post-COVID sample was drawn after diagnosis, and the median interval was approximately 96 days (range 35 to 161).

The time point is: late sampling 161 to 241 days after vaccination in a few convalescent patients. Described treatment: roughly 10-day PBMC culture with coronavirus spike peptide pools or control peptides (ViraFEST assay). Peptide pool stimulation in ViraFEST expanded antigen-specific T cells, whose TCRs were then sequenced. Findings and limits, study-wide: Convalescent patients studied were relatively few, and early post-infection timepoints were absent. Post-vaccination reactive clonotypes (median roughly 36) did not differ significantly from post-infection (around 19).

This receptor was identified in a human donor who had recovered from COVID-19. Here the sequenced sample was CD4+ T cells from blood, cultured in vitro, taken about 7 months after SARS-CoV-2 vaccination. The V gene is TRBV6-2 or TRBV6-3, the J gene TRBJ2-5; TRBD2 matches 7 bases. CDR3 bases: TGTGCCAGCAGTCGACTAGCTAGACAAGAGACCCAGTACTTC. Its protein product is CASSRLARQETQYF.